This entry lists 2 T cell receptor beta chains sequenced from one sample in a study of identical twins. TCRdb re-called the 5' RACE reads through MiXCR, storing one row per CDR3 protein. The table has approximately 280,000 distinct CDR3 sequences, 6.5% to 9.5% seen once. Separately, the same data were catalogued under a study of yellow fever vaccine responses in identical twins.

The sequenced material came from memory (CD45RO+) T cells sorted from blood. Receptors were obtained from a young woman in good health.

This clonotype was seen at least ten times. V is TRBV7-8 and J is TRBJ2-1; the match to TRBD2 covers 7 bases. V lost 3 bases to trimming and J lost 8 bases; unmatched junction nucleotides: 10. The length of the CDR3 is 15 residues. Germline V gene data show CDR1 as SGHVS and CDR2 as FQNEAQ. DNA for the CDR3: TGTGCCAGCAGCTTCCGACCGGGAGGAGTGGATGAGCAGTTCTTC. Its translation is CASSFRPGGVDEQFF.

V and J are TRBV28 and TRBJ1-2, with a possible D match to TRBD1 (6 bases). The CDR3 length is 12 residues. Between the trimmed V and J ends, which lost 10 bases and 0 bases, there was a span of 9 bases. Germline assignment: CDR1 MDHEN and CDR2 SYDVKM. The CDR3 nucleotides are TGTGCCATCAACAGGGCTAACTATGGCTACACCTTC. Encoded protein: CAINRANYGYTF.